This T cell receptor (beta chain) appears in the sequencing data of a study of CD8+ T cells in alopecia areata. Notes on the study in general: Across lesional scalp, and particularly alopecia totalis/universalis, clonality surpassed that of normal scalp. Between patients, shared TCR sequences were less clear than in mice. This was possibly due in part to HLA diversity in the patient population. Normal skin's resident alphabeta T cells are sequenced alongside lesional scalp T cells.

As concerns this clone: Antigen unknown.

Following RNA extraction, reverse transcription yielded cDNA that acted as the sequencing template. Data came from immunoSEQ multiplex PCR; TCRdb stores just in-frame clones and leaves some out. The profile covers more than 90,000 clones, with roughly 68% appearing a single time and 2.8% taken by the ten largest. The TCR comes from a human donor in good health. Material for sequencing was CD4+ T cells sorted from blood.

DNA of the CDR3: TGTGCCAGCAGCCTCGGCTCTTACGAGCAGTACTTC. Residues: CASSLGSYEQYF. The gene calls are TRBV7-9 and TRBJ2-7; D uncertain. The V gene's germline CDR1 is SEHNR and CDR2 FQNEAQ (reference sequence). The CDR3 sequence is 12 residues long. V lost 5 bases and J 4 bases, leaving 9 bases between the germline ends.